The 26 T cell receptor beta chains in this list originate from one sample, sequenced in a study of T-cell memory formation after mild COVID-19. TCRdb reprocessed the 5' RACE reads via MiXCR and lists one record per CDR3 protein. The sample yields around 160,000 distinct CDR3 sequences, roughly 10% seen once. Material for sequencing was PBMCs or a T cell subset sorted from them (not recorded which). These TCRs come from a man aged 18 to 35 who had mild COVID-19 (a few samples of this study predate the infection). Cell type and time point are not known.

The chain is built from TRBV7-8 and TRBJ2-2, with a tentative D call TRBD2 (7 bases). Deletions cut 2 bases from V and 0 bases from J, with 10 bases between. This CDR3 contains 16 residues. From germline, CDR1 is SGHVS and CDR2 FQNEAQ. The CDR3 nucleotides are TGTGCCAGCAGCTTACGGGGGGCCGCGAACACCGGGGAGCTGTTTTTT. Encoded protein: CASSLRGAANTGELFF.

This clonotype was observed a few times. The rearrangement uses TRBV24-1 and TRBJ2-5, with D possibly being TRBD1 or TRBD2 (5 bases each). CDR3 length: 14 residues. The germline gives CDR1 KGHDR, CDR2 SFDVKD. The V gene lost 2 bases and the J gene lost 5 bases, with 11 bases spanning the gap. The CDR3 region has the DNA TGTGCCACCAGTGATTGGAGGAAGGGGGAGACCCAGTACTTC. The encoded protein is CATSDWRKGETQYF.

The chain is built from TRBV6-1 and TRBJ1-5; 7 positions agree with TRBD1. After removal of 10 bases from V and 0 bases from J, the junction contained 12 bases not matched to a gene. The germline CDR1 and CDR2 sequences are MNHNS and SASEGT. The CDR3 covers 16 residues. CDR3 nucleotide sequence: TGTGCCATCGGAACCGGGACAGATTATAGCAATCAGCCCCAGCATTTT. This translates into CAIGTGTDYSNQPQHF.

The CDR3, as DNA: TGCGCCAGCAGCGCGGACAGGGTAAACACTGAAGCTTTCTTT. Its translation: CASSADRVNTEAFF. This chain connects TRBV5-1 to TRBJ1-1, with TRBD1 matching over 8 bases. Germline V gene sequence: CDR1 SGHRS, CDR2 YFSETQ. Trimming at V came to 4 bases and at J to 2 bases, leaving 4 bases not matched to a gene. CDR3 length equals 14 residues.

This clonotype was seen more than once but under ten times. The rearrangement uses TRBV12-3 or TRBV12-4 and TRBJ2-7; D not certain. V was shortened by 5 bases and J by 2 bases, with 7 bases between the two germline ends. This CDR3 comprises 12 residues. As DNA, the CDR3 is TGTGCCAGCAGTCAGACCACCTACGAGCAGTACGTC. It is translated as CASSQTTYEQYV.

This chain joins TRBV10-3 and TRBJ1-2, with 8 bases lining up with TRBD1. The CDR3 is 14 residues long. The V segment lost 0 bases and the J segment 5 bases; nucleotides outside the gene matches: 2. Germline V gene lookup returns CDR1 ENHRY and CDR2 SYGVKD. The CDR3, as DNA: TGTGCCATCAGTGAGTCGCAGGGGGCGTATGGCTACACCTTC. Residues: CAISESQGAYGYTF.

The chain joins TRBV5-1 to TRBJ2-3, with D perhaps TRBD2 (5 bases). The CDR3 runs 15 residues. With 1 base removed from V and 0 bases from J, the gap between germline ends came to 9 bases. Germline V CDR1 and CDR2: SGHRS, YFSETQ. CDR3 sequence: CASSLIRESTDTQYF. CDR3 in DNA: TGCGCCAGCAGCTTGATTCGGGAAAGCACAGATACGCAGTATTTT.

In DNA, the CDR3 is TGTGCCAGCGCCGGTGGGGGAGCCAAAAACATTCAGTACTTC. Encoded protein: CASAGGGAKNIQYF. The chain recombines TRBV12-3 or TRBV12-4 with TRBJ2-4, with D perhaps being TRBD1 or TRBD2 (5 bases each). The CDR3 is 14 residues long. With 8 bases removed from V and 0 bases from J, the gap between germline ends came to 11 bases.

This clonotype was detected only once. The rearrangement uses TRBV5-1 and TRBJ1-5, with 10 bases aligning to TRBD1. Germline-derived CDR1 and CDR2 are SGHRS and YFSETQ. Losses at the gene ends were 3 bases for V and 6 bases for J; bases not matched to a gene: 6. The CDR3 sequence is 15 residues long. CDR3 protein: CASSYGTGEGQPQHF. In DNA, the CDR3 is TGCGCCAGCAGCTACGGGACAGGGGAGGGTCAGCCCCAGCATTTT.

This chain joins TRBV9 and TRBJ2-5, with 9 bases lining up with TRBD2. The CDR3 has 16 residues. The germline V gene encodes CDR1 SGDLS and CDR2 YYNGEE. Trimming at V came to 3 bases and at J to 0 bases, leaving 6 bases not matched to a gene. CDR3: CASSERSSGDQETQYF. Here the CDR3 DNA reads TGTGCCAGCAGCGAGAGGTCTAGCGGGGACCAAGAGACCCAGTACTTC. Combining the CDR3 with reference TRBV9 and TRBJ2-5 gives the whole variable domain DSGVTQTPKHLITATGQRVTLRCSPRSGDLSVYWYQQSLDQGLQFLIQYYNGEERAKGNILERFSAQQFPDLHSELNLSSLELGDSALYFCASSERSSGDQETQYFGPGTRLLVL.

This chain joins TRBV7-9 and TRBJ1-1; D gene uncertain. The CDR3 loop spans 11 amino acids. V was cut by 5 bases and J by 11 bases, with 12 bases left in between. The germline V gene has CDR1 SEHNR and CDR2 FQNEAQ (reference sequence). CDR3 sequence reads: CASSATLGAFF. The CDR3 nucleotides read TGTGCCAGCAGCGCGACTCTAGGCGCTTTCTTT.

The chain joins TRBV28 to TRBJ1-5; D perhaps matches TRBD1 (6 bases). Trimming removed 2 bases from V and 0 bases from J, with 8 bases in between. Per the germline V gene, CDR1 is MDHEN and CDR2 is SYDVKM. The CDR3 extends over 15 amino acids. The CDR3 protein is CASSLQGISNQPQHF. Written as DNA, the CDR3 is TGTGCCAGCAGTTTACAGGGGATTAGCAATCAGCCCCAGCATTTT.

This clonotype was seen ten or more times. The genes are TRBV10-2 and TRBJ2-1, with 8 bases identical to TRBD2. Germline V gene lookup returns CDR1 WSHSY and CDR2 SAAADI. V lost 8 bases and J lost 6; bases outside the gene matches: 6. CDR3 length: 13 amino acids. The CDR3 spells CASRGLAGNEQFF. The CDR3 DNA reads TGCGCCAGCCGGGGGCTAGCGGGCAATGAGCAGTTCTTC.

V gene TRBV6-2 or TRBV6-3 combines with J gene TRBJ1-2; no reliable D call. CDR1 is MNHEY and CDR2 is SVGEGT in the germline V gene. CDR3 length: 14 residues. V lost 3 bases to trimming and J lost 3 bases, with 11 bases between them. CDR3: CASSYGPFDYGYTF. In DNA form, the CDR3 reads TGTGCCAGCAGTTATGGTCCTTTCGACTATGGCTACACCTTC.

This clonotype was seen at least ten times. The V call is TRBV4-2, the J call TRBJ2-5, with D possibly being TRBD1 (6 bases). V was shortened by 3 bases and J by 5 bases, with 13 bases between the two germline ends. Germline CDR1 LGHNA, CDR2 YNFKEQ. The CDR3 covers 14 residues. Written as DNA, the CDR3 is TGTGCCAGCAGCCAGAGAGGGGGTTCTGAGACCCAGTACTTC. Its translation is CASSQRGGSETQYF.

This clonotype was counted between two and nine times. The chain recombines TRBV5-1 with TRBJ2-5; D not certain. This CDR3 has 13 residues. Per the germline V gene, CDR1 is SGHRS and CDR2 is YFSETQ. V lost 4 bases to trimming and J lost 2 bases, with 9 bases between them. The CDR3 coding sequence is TGCGCCAGCAGCAAGATAGGACAAGAGACCCAGTACTTC. Translated: CASSKIGQETQYF.

The V call is TRBV7-2, the J call TRBJ2-3; TRBD2 matches at 11 bases. The germline V gene has CDR1 SGHTA and CDR2 FQGNSA. Trimming at V came to 2 bases and at J to 1 base, leaving 5 bases not matched to a gene. CDR3 length: 17 residues. CDR3 sequence (DNA): TGTGCCAGCAGCTTATGGGTGACTAGCGGGGGCACAGATACGCAGTATTTT. This codes for CASSLWVTSGGTDTQYF.

The gene calls are TRBV6-2 or TRBV6-3 and TRBJ2-7, with 7 bases lining up with TRBD1. The CDR3 is 14 amino acids. The V gene's germline CDR1 is MNHEY and CDR2 SVGEGT. The V gene end was trimmed by 4 bases and the J gene end by 2 bases; junction bases not matched to a gene: 5. Written as DNA, the CDR3 is TGTGCCAGCAGTTTGGACGGACAGGCCTACGAGCAGTACGTC. Translated, it gives CASSLDGQAYEQYV.

Ten or more counts support this clonotype. V is TRBV5-1 and J is TRBJ2-4, with 7 bases that match TRBD1. Per the germline V gene, CDR1 is SGHRS and CDR2 is YFSETQ. The CDR3 totals 13 residues. The ends lost 2 bases at V and 5 bases at J; junction bases unmatched: 1. In DNA, the CDR3 is TGCGCCAGCAGCTTCGGACAGGAAAACATTCAGTACTTC. Its translation is CASSFGQENIQYF.

CDR3 loop: CASSILPGNYGYTF. The CDR3 DNA follows: TGTGCCAGTAGTATATTGCCAGGGAACTATGGCTACACCTTC. V and J are TRBV19 and TRBJ1-2; D is perhaps TRBD1 (5 bases). V was pared by 2 bases and J by 2 bases, with 9 bases between. There are 14 residues in the CDR3. The germline V gene has CDR1 LNHDA and CDR2 SQIVND (reference sequence). Using reference TRBV19 and TRBJ1-2 for the parts outside the CDR3, the full variable domain is DGGITQSPKYLFRKEGQNVTLSCEQNLNHDAMYWYRQDPGQGLRLIYYSQIVNDFQKGDIAEGYSVSREKKESFPLTVTSAQKNPTAFYLCASSILPGNYGYTFGSGTRLTVV.

In its sample, this clonotype was seen a few times. The CDR3 DNA reads TGTGCCAGCAGCGCCGCAGGGTTTGAAGGTGAGCAGTTCTTC. Translated: CASSAAGFEGEQFF. The chain has TRBV9 and TRBJ2-1; D might be TRBD1 (5 bases). V was cut by 3 bases and J by 9 bases, with 16 bases left in between. This CDR3 has 14 amino acids. CDR1 SGDLS and CDR2 YYNGEE come from the germline V gene.

This clonotype was counted between two and nine times. The chain uses TRBV6-6 and TRBJ2-3; 7 bases line up with TRBD1. The CDR3 covers 15 residues. Trimming cost V 3 bases and J 5 bases; bases outside gene matches: 8. Looked up from germline, CDR1 is MNHNY and CDR2 is SVGAGI (reference sequence). CDR3 sequence (DNA): TGTGCCAGCAGTTATGGTACAGGGGAAGGAGATACGCAGTATTTT. Protein: CASSYGTGEGDTQYF.

This clonotype was seen at least ten times. The CDR3 loop reads CASRSGQGSYNEQFF. The CDR3, as DNA: TGCGCCAGCAGGTCGGGACAGGGGTCCTACAATGAGCAGTTCTTC. The chain joins TRBV5-1 to TRBJ2-1, with 10 bases fitting TRBD1. The CDR3 runs to 15 residues. Germline CDR1 reads SGHRS; CDR2 reads YFSETQ. V lost 5 bases to trimming and J lost 1 base; unmatched junction nucleotides: 3.

The table lists this clonotype with a few counts. The rearrangement links TRBV5-1 to TRBJ1-3, with TRBD1 identical over 10 bases. In germline, CDR1 is SGHRS, CDR2 YFSETQ. With V trimmed by 4 bases and J by 0 bases, 7 bases remained unmatched. This CDR3 is built from 17 residues. The CDR3 coding sequence is TGCGCCAGCAGCCTGGAAGGGACAGGGGTCTCTGGAAACACCATATATTTT. Protein: CASSLEGTGVSGNTIYF.

CDR3: CSARGRGLNTIYF. The CDR3 DNA follows: TGCAGTGCTAGAGGCAGGGGATTAAACACCATATATTTT. The chain uses TRBV20-1 and TRBJ1-3, with D perhaps TRBD1 (6 bases). V shed 1 base and J shed 6 bases, with 10 bases lying between them. Germline-derived CDR1 and CDR2 are DFQATT and SNEGSKA (reference sequence). The CDR3 totals 13 residues.

The chain joins TRBV18 to TRBJ2-1; TRBD2 aligns across 14 bases. With V trimmed by 6 bases and J by 9 bases, 4 bases remained unmatched. The CDR3 length is 14 residues. From germline, CDR1 is KGHSH and CDR2 LQKENI. CDR3 amino acids: CASSGLAGGSEQFF. The CDR3 nucleotides read TGTGCCAGCTCCGGACTAGCGGGGGGAAGTGAGCAGTTCTTC.